The source of this T cell receptor (beta chain) is a study of control samples from healthy donors and cancer patients. Assay: immunoSEQ multiplex PCR; the TCRdb copy retains only in-frame clones and omits some. The table lists 110,000 to 150,000 clones, around nine tenths of them singletons, with about 11% in the top ten. The CDR3 consists of 18 residues. Trimming at V came to 2 bases and at J to 4 bases, leaving 11 bases not matched to a gene. The germline V gene has CDR1 MNHEY and CDR2 SVGEGT. The V call is TRBV6-2 or TRBV6-3, the J call TRBJ1-4; 9 bases agree with TRBD1. The specimen was blood. This clonotype originated in a man aged 25 to 45 in good health. The CDR3 protein is CASSYRPGTGLDNEKLFF. CDR3 in DNA: TGTGCCAGCAGTTACCGTCCCGGGACAGGGTTGGATAATGAAAAACTGTTTTTT.